This is a list of T cell receptor beta chains from one sample in a study of control samples from healthy donors and cancer patients. Clones were sequenced by immunoSEQ multiplex PCR, and TCRdb holds only the in-frame ones, with some missing. Seen here are 160,000 or so clones, about 94% observed once, and the top ten hold about 8.5%. The sequencing sample was made of blood. These receptors originate from a woman aged 35 to 49 in good health. Each CDR3 is given with its conserved first and last residue. The D gene is left open where the match is weak. Expanded clones are given a class, and other clones once, few, many or no size at all.

clone size	V gene	D gene	J gene	CDR3 DNA	CDR3 protein
.	TRBV25-1	TRBD1	TRBJ2-5	TGTGCCAGCATGGGGTACAGGGGGCCTCGGGAGACCCAGTACTTC	CASMGYRGPRETQYF
.	TRBV12-5	.	TRBJ1-1	TGTGCTAGTGGTTTGGAGGGGTTTACTGAAGCTTTCTTT	CASGLEGFTEAFF
.	TRBV20-1	TRBD2	TRBJ2-3	TGCAGTGCTAGTGGGCTAGCGGGACCAATGGACACGCAGTATTTT	CSASGLAGPMDTQYF
.	TRBV5-1	TRBD1	TRBJ2-5	TGCGCCAGCAGCTTGAATTCCAGGGGGCTGGAAGAGACCCAGTACTTC	CASSLNSRGLEETQYF
.	TRBV6-4	.	TRBJ1-6	TGTGCCAGCAGTGAGGGGAGCTCCTATAATTCACCCCTCCACTTT	CASSEGSSYNSPLHF
.	TRBV3-1/TRBV3-2	.	TRBJ1-2	TGTGCCAGCAGCCAAGAAAGGGCCTCGGAAGTCTATGGCTACACCTTC	CASSQERASEVYGYTF
.	TRBV7-9	.	TRBJ1-1	TGTGCCAGCAGCCGACAGAACACTGAAGCTTTCTTT	CASSRQNTEAFF
.	TRBV3-1/TRBV3-2	.	TRBJ2-6	TGTGCCAGCAGCCCACGACGGTTCTCTGGGGCCAACGTCCTGACTTTC	CASSPRRFSGANVLTF
.	TRBV5-1	TRBD2	TRBJ2-1	TGCGCCACCTCACTAGCGGGAGGGCCCAATGAGCAGTTCTTC	CATSLAGGPNEQFF
.	TRBV20-1	TRBD1	TRBJ1-1	TGCAGTGCTAGTCCCGGGACAGGGGGCACTGAAGCTTTCTTT	CSASPGTGGTEAFF
once	TRBV7-8	.	TRBJ2-1	TGTGCCAGCAGCTCTGTCTATGAGCAGTTCTTC	CASSSVYEQFF
.	TRBV6-2/TRBV6-3	.	TRBJ1-2	TGTGCCAGCAGTTCGGGGAGTGGCTACACCTTC	CASSSGSGYTF
.	TRBV19	.	TRBJ1-2	TGTGCCAGTAGTATACGGGACGGCTATGGCTACACCTTC	CASSIRDGYGYTF
.	TRBV5-4	TRBD2	TRBJ2-3	TGTGCCAGCAGCACACCGGGACTAGCCCTGAGGACTAGCACAGATACGCAGTATTTT	CASSTPGLALRTSTDTQYF
.	TRBV6-5	.	TRBJ2-7	TGTGCCACCATCAATGAAAAAACCTACGAGCAGTACTTC	CATINEKTYEQYF
few	TRBV9	.	TRBJ1-3	TGTGCCAGCAGCACCTCGGGTACTAACTCTGGAAACACCATATATTTT	CASSTSGTNSGNTIYF
.	TRBV6-6	TRBD1	TRBJ1-2	TGTGCCAGCAGCCCCGGGACAGTAAACTATGGCTACACCTTC	CASSPGTVNYGYTF
.	TRBV4-3	.	TRBJ2-1	TGCGCCAGCAGCTTCTCCTCCGGGACAAACGTCTACAATGAGCAGTTCTTC	CASSFSSGTNVYNEQFF
.	TRBV6-2/TRBV6-3	.	TRBJ2-7	TGTGCCAGCAGTTACCTCATGGTCAACGAGCAGTACTTC	CASSYLMVNEQYF
once	TRBV7-2	.	TRBJ1-2	TGTGCCAGCAGCTTAGTCTCGGATTATGGCTACACCTTC	CASSLVSDYGYTF
.	TRBV7-9	TRBD2	TRBJ2-1	TGTGCCAGCAGCTTAGTCCCCTGGACTAGCGGGACTAACAATGAGCAGTTCTTC	CASSLVPWTSGTNNEQFF
.	TRBV7-2	TRBD1	TRBJ1-5	TGTGCCAGCAGCAAAAGGACAGGGGGCGATCAGCCCCAGCATTTT	CASSKRTGGDQPQHF
.	TRBV19	TRBD1	TRBJ1-1	TGTGCCAGTAGTTCCTACTCACAGGGGTTTGACACTGAAGCTTTCTTT	CASSSYSQGFDTEAFF
.	TRBV2	.	TRBJ1-1	TGTGCCAGCAGTGATTCCGTGAGCCCTGAAGCTTTCTTT	CASSDSVSPEAFF
.	TRBV4-1	.	TRBJ1-2	TGCGCCAGCAGCCCTCCGAACAGGGACTATAACTATGGCTACACCTTC	CASSPPNRDYNYGYTF
.	TRBV27	TRBD1	TRBJ1-1	TGTGCCAGCAATCGTATTTTAGGGGGCATGAACACTGAAGCTTTCTTT	CASNRILGGMNTEAFF
.	TRBV6-5	.	TRBJ2-1	TGTGCCAGCAGCTTTGGGCGGGGGCTAAACGAGCAGTTCTTC	CASSFGRGLNEQFF
.	TRBV4-3	TRBD2	TRBJ2-1	TGCGCCAGCAGCCAAGATTCTAGCGGGGGGGTTCATGAGCAGTTCTTC	CASSQDSSGGVHEQFF
.	TRBV5-1	.	TRBJ1-2	TGCGCCAGCAGTGTAGAGACCCTTACTCAAGACTACACCTTC	CASSVETLTQDYTF
.	TRBV6-1	.	TRBJ1-6	TGTGCCAGCAGTGATTTGGGTAATAATTCACCCCTCCACTTT	CASSDLGNNSPLHF
.	TRBV4-3	.	TRBJ2-7	TGCGCCAGCAGCCAAGAACAGGGCATACCCCTTTACGAGCAGTACTTC	CASSQEQGIPLYEQYF
.	TRBV4-3	TRBD2	TRBJ2-3	TGCGCCAGCAGCAACCTAGCGGGAGGAACAGATACACAGTATTTT	CASSNLAGGTDTQYF
.	TRBV6-2/TRBV6-3	TRBD1	TRBJ1-1	TGTGCCAGCAGCCCACCCGACAGGGGTGACACTGAAGCTTTCTTT	CASSPPDRGDTEAFF
.	TRBV9	.	TRBJ1-1	TGTGCCAGCAGCGTAGGCGGCAGGGGAGGGAGTGGCACTGAAGCTTTCTTT	CASSVGGRGGSGTEAFF
.	TRBV13	TRBD1	TRBJ1-2	TGTGCCAGCAGCCTAGTACGGACAGGGGGCTATGGCTACACCTTC	CASSLVRTGGYGYTF